The 9 T cell receptor beta chains in this list originate from one sample, sequenced in a study of graft-versus-host responses after intestinal transplantation. Repertoires were generated with immunoSEQ multiplex PCR, while TCRdb's copy carries only in-frame clones and drops some. The sample lists about 81,000 clones; around 93% were seen once. These receptors lack a known antigen. This material consisted of unstimulated CD4+ T cells sorted from spleen or lymph node cells, taken before transplant. These receptors were obtained from a human donor who was the organ donor for an intestinal transplant.

The chain uses TRBV5-1 and TRBJ2-2; D gene uncertain. This CDR3 contains 15 residues. Germline CDR1 reads SGHRS; CDR2 reads YFSETQ. The V gene lost 1 base and the J gene lost 5 bases, with 12 bases spanning the gap. The CDR3, as DNA: TGCGCCAGCAGCTTGATGACTTCCATTACCGGGGAGCTGTTTTTT. Its translation: CASSLMTSITGELFF.

The genes are TRBV25-1 and TRBJ2-5; 15 bases map to TRBD2. The CDR3 is 17 amino acids. CDR1 and CDR2 (germline): MGHDK, SYGVNS. Germline trimming cut 1 base from V and 5 bases from J; bases unmatched to any gene: 5. CDR3 DNA: TGTGCCAGCAGTGAATCAGGGACTAGCGGGGGGCAGGAGACCCAGTACTTC. Translation gives CASSESGTSGGQETQYF.

The chain joins TRBV28 to TRBJ2-3; D is perhaps TRBD1 (7 bases). The CDR3 spans 17 residues. Germline values: CDR1 MDHEN, CDR2 SYDVKM. Trimming took 2 bases from V and 2 from J, leaving 17 bases between them. The CDR3 nucleotides read TGTGCCAGCAGTTTAGGGGGGACAGTGGGAACCACAGATACGCAGTATTTT. Protein sequence: CASSLGGTVGTTDTQYF.

Only one count was recorded for this clone. The V and J genes are TRBV5-1 and TRBJ2-2; D uncertain. The V gene's germline CDR1 is SGHRS and CDR2 YFSETQ. The CDR3 covers 14 residues. V was shortened by 0 bases and J by 6 bases, with 9 bases between the two germline ends. CDR3 amino acids: CASSLATLPGELFF. The CDR3 DNA is TGCGCCAGCAGCTTGGCGACTCTGCCCGGGGAGCTGTTTTTT.

There are a few counts of this clone. The chain uses TRBV5-1 and TRBJ1-2; D uncertain. With 1 base removed from V and 8 bases from J, the gap between germline ends came to 12 bases. CDR3 length equals 13 residues. From germline, CDR1 is SGHRS and CDR2 YFSETQ. The CDR3 DNA follows: TGCGCCAGCAGCTTGAGGGAGCCGAGGGGCTACACCTTC. Protein: CASSLREPRGYTF. Using reference TRBV5-1 and TRBJ1-2 for the parts outside the CDR3, the full variable domain is KAGVTQTPRYLIKTRGQQVTLSCSPISGHRSVSWYQQTPGQGLQFLFEYFSETQRNKGNFPGRFSGRQFSNSRSEMNVSTLELGDSALYLCASSLREPRGYTFGSGTRLTVV.

The V call is TRBV5-1, the J call TRBJ2-3; a weak D match, TRBD2 (6 bases). Trimming took 4 bases from V and 3 from J, leaving 15 bases between them. The germline gives CDR1 SGHRS, CDR2 YFSETQ. This CDR3 has 15 residues. Here the CDR3 DNA reads TGCGCCAGCAGCCTGAGCGGGTCGGGAACAGATACGCAGTATTTT. Its protein is CASSLSGSGTDTQYF.

This chain connects TRBV7-6 to TRBJ1-4, with 8 nucleotides matching TRBD1. CDR1 SGHVS and CDR2 FNYEAQ come from the germline V gene. CDR3 size: 14 residues. The ends lost 4 bases at V and 7 bases at J; junction bases unmatched: 5. CDR3 sequence reads: CASSWTGSGEKLFF. CDR3 DNA: TGTGCCAGCAGCTGGACAGGGTCGGGTGAAAAACTGTTTTTT.

V and J are TRBV9 and TRBJ1-2; D unresolved. The CDR3 spans 13 residues. The V end lost 1 base, the J end lost 9 bases, and 13 bases lay between the germline ends. The V gene's germline CDR1 is SGDLS and CDR2 YYNGEE. The CDR3 nucleotides read TGTGCCAGCAGCGTATTGGCCGGGGTCCGCTACACCTTC. This translates into CASSVLAGVRYTF. The whole variable domain, remainder taken from reference TRBV9 and TRBJ1-2, is DSGVTQTPKHLITATGQRVTLRCSPRSGDLSVYWYQQSLDQGLQFLIQYYNGEERAKGNILERFSAQQFPDLHSELNLSSLELGDSALYFCASSVLAGVRYTFGSGTRLTVV.

This clone occurred a few times. The rearrangement joins TRBV6-5 to TRBJ2-7; TRBD2 agrees at 7 bases. The CDR3 extends over 15 amino acids. CDR1 is MNHEY and CDR2 is SVGAGI in the germline V gene. The V segment lost 0 bases and the J segment 3 bases; nucleotides outside the gene matches: 5. CDR3 bases: TGTGCCAGCAGTTACTCGTTAGCGGGCCGCTACGAGCAGTACTTC. Residues: CASSYSLAGRYEQYF.